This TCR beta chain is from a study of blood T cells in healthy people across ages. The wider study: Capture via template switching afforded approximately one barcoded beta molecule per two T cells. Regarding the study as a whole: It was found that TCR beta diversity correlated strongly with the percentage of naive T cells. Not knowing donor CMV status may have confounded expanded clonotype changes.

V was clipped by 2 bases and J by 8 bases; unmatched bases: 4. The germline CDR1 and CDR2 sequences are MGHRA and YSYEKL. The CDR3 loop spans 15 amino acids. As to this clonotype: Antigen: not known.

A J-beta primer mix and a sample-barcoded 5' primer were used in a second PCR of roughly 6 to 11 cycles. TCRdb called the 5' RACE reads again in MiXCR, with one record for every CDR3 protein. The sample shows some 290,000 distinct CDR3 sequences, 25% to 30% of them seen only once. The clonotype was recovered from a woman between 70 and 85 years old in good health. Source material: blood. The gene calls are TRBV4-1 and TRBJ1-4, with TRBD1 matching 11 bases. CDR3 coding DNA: TGCGCCAGCAGCCAAAGGGGGACAGGGGGGGAAAAACTGTTTTTT. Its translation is CASSQRGTGGEKLFF.